This entry describes one T cell receptor (beta chain). The clone's antigen remains unknown. Base qualities are not provided; no much larger clone lies one nucleotide away. This record comes from a study of T cell responses to AZD1222 COVID-19 vaccine (dated by TCRdb to the early 2020s). In terms of the full investigation: AZD1222 recipients given second doses at about 4 weeks or at about 12 weeks were pooled, since spike-specific TCR depth and breadth were not found to differ between the two schedules. TCR sequencing was performed for about 250 trial participants, of whom about 200 were given two doses of AZD1222 and around 25 were given two doses of MenACWY control vaccine. Trial participants were enrolled by age into 18-55, 56-69 and 70-plus year subgroups, with around 150, 28 and 57 TCR-sequenced participants respectively.

General findings and caveats noted by the study authors: Reportedly, almost half of the unique spike-specific TCRs recognized epitopes lying outside the regions that are mutated in the B.1.351 and B.1.1.7 variants. Participants were mostly white British and included more females than males, and it was suggested by the authors that clonal diversity may have been underestimated. Because no day 14 peak-response samples were available, the repertoires could be characterized only after the peak T cell response. Conclusions about previously exposed vaccinees are limited, since just a handful of AZD1222 recipients were seropositive for SARS-CoV-2 at baseline. After two AZD1222 doses, spike-specific TCR breadth and depth were significantly higher than at day 0 and than in MenACWY recipients. CD4 TCRs associated with the vaccine covered the entire spike protein, and the dominant responses were in regions 160-218 and 743-854. The 56-69-year group was small, and its depth increase did not reach significance, likely because of low power.

Between the V and J ends, shortened by 0 bases and 10 bases respectively, the junction contains 9 bases. Measured from the cysteine to the phenylalanine, the CDR3 is 13 residues long. Only the CDR3 portion is preserved as DNA: 39 bases, with reading frame beginning at the first base. The germline V gene specifies MNHEY as CDR1 and SVGAGI as CDR2. The CDR3 regions of human TCRbeta chains were analyzed by immunosequencing. Per the source publication's procedure: TCRs in the repertoires were compared against a reference library of SARS-CoV-2-specific TCRs that had been generated with the MIRA antigen-specificity platform. Breadth was defined as the fraction of unique TCRs that were SARS-CoV-2-associated, and depth was defined as the fraction of total T cells that were SARS-CoV-2-associated. Each spike-specific TCR was assigned to its reactive spike region and to a CD4 or CD8 class using the MIRA data. Log10-transformed breadth and depth values were compared by one-way ANOVA with Sidak's multiple comparisons tests. The table comes from immuneACCESS by way of TCRdb, which keeps in-frame sequences with V and J called. Part of the clones is missing from these tables; in studies checked, under half for an unresolved V gene and the rest for unknown reasons. V and J calls plus clone size are reproduced from that table; the DNA served to infer D and trimming. The sample includes 250,000 or so clones, with just over 90% observed a single time. 0.5% to 0.7% of the sample rests with the top ten.

The time point label, as the study defines it: baseline before first vaccination. The vaccinee samples were drawn from two UK trials, COV001 and COV002, one of which was a single-blind randomized controlled phase 2/3 trial testing AZD1222 (ChAdOx1 nCoV-19) in healthy adults. Trial participant PBMC samples were collected at day 0 and day 28 after the second dose for TCRbeta chain sequencing. This TCR was recovered from an adult in good health. The chain was built from TRBV6-5 and TRBJ1-4; the D gene lacks a confident call. The input for sequencing was peripheral blood, taken on day 0 of AZD1222 vaccination. CDR3 region: CASSYSMGGKLFF. The DNA sequence follows: TGTGCCAGCAGTTACTCGATGGGAGGAAAACTGTTTTTT.